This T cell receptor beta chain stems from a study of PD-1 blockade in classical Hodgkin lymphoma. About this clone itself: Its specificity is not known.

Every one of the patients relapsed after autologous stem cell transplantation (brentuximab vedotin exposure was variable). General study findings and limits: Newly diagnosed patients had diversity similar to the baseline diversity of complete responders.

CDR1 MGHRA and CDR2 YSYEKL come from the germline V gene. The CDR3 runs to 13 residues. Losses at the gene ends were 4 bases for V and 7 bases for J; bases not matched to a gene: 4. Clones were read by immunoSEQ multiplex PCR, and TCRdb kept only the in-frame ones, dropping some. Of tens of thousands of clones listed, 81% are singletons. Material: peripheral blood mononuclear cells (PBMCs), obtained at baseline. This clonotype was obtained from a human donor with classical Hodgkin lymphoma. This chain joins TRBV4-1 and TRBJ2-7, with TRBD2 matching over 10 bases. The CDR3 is CASSLGTSDEQYV. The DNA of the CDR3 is TGCGCCAGCAGCCTCGGGACTAGCGATGAGCAGTACGTC.